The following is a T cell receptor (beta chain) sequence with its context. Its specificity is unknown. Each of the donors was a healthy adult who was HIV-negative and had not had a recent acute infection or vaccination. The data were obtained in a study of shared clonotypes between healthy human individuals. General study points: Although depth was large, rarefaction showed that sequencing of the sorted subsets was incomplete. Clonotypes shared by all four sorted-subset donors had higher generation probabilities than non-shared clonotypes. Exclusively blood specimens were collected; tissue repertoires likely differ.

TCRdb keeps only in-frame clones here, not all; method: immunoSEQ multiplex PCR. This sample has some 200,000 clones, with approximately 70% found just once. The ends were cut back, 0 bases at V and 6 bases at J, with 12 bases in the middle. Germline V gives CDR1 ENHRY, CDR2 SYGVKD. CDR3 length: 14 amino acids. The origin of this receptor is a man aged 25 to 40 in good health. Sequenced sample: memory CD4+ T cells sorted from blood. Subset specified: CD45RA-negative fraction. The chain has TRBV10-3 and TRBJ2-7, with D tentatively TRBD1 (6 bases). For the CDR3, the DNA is TGTGCCATCAGTGAGTCTGGGGGCCTCGCCGAGCAGTACTTC. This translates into CAISESGGLAEQYF.